This T cell receptor beta chain was sequenced during a study of blood T cell repertoires in COVID-19. The wider study: Sites across the United States, Italy and Spain contributed samples from acute and convalescent COVID-19. From T cells, B-cell-depleted T cells, or PBMCs came the material, which was cDNA or gDNA.

This clone came up once. There are 13 residues in the CDR3. Trimming left V 4 bases short and J 4 bases short, with 9 bases between. Germline CDR1 SGHRS, CDR2 YFSETQ. Method: immunoSEQ multiplex PCR; TCRdb's copy keeps in-frame clones and lacks some. The table has about 74,000 clones, under 85% seen once. The rearrangement links TRBV5-1 to TRBJ1-3; a possible D gene is TRBD1 (6 bases). This clonotype was sampled from a man between 70 and 80 years old with acute or convalescent COVID-19. Material for sequencing was peripheral blood. The CDR3 DNA reads TGCGCCAGCAGCCTCGGACAGGGAAACACCATATATTTT. It codes for CASSLGQGNTIYF. The whole variable domain, remainder taken from reference TRBV5-1 and TRBJ1-3, is KAGVTQTPRYLIKTRGQQVTLSCSPISGHRSVSWYQQTPGQGLQFLFEYFSETQRNKGNFPGRFSGRQFSNSRSEMNVSTLELGDSALYLCASSLGQGNTIYFGEGSWLTVV.